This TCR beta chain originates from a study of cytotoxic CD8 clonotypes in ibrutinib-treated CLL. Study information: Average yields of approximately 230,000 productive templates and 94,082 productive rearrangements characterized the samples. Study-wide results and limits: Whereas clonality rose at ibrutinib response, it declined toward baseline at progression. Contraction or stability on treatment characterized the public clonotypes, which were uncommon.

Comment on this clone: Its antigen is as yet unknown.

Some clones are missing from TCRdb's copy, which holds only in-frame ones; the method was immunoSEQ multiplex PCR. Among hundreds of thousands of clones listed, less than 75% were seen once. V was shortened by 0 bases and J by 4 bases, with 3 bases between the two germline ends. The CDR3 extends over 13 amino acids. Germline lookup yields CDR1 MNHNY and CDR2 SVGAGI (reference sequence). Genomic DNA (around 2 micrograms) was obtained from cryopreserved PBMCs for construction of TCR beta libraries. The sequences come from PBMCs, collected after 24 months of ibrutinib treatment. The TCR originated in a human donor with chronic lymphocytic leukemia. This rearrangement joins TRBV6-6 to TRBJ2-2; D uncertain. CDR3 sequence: CASSYSSTGELFF. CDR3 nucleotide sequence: TGTGCCAGCAGTTACTCGAGCACCGGGGAGCTGTTTTTT.